This T cell receptor beta chain was sequenced during a study of cytomegalovirus exposure and HLA in healthy donors. Study information: The early release's HLA-typed donors yielded approximately 81 million unique TCRs. The Caucasian-associated ancestry cluster contained about four fifths of the approximately 430 genotyped donors. Whole-study results and caveats: Previously analyzed data showed that most TCR beta V segments were productive at a frequency of about 87% or about 30%. Accounts indicate the classifier identified cytomegalovirus status with strong specificity and sensitivity.

There are 15 residues in the CDR3. With 2 bases clipped from V and 4 bases from J, the junction kept 4 bases outside the gene matches. Per germline, CDR1 SGHRS and CDR2 YFSETQ. PCR employed 60 Vbeta and 13 Jbeta primers. Clones were read by immunoSEQ multiplex PCR, and TCRdb kept only the in-frame ones, dropping some. The sample yields over 110,000 clones, around 78% seen once. About this clone: Its matching antigen is unknown.

The source material was PBMCs. This chain uses TRBV5-1 with TRBJ2-5; 11 bases are a match to TRBD2. The receptor was isolated from a woman younger than 30 in good health and CMV-seropositive. The CDR3 here is CASSFSGGAPETQYF. CDR3 nucleotide sequence: TGCGCCAGCAGCTTTAGCGGGGGGGCACCAGAGACCCAGTACTTC.